The next 5 T cell receptor beta chains were all read from a single sample in a study of human T cells and chemical hapten exposure. TCRdb analysed the RACE reads with MiXCR anew, one entry per CDR3 protein. The top ten clones hold around 7.2% of a sample with some 15,000 distinct CDR3 sequences, roughly 17% of them seen once. As for time point: patch test 1, 2 weeks after DPC sensitization. Treatment indicated: therapeutic diphenylcyclopropenone sensitization with weekly scalp DPC. Source: whole blood, taken in connection with sensitization to the hapten diphenylcyclopropenone (DPC). The receptor source for this set is a woman aged 25 to 39 with alopecia areata. Some clones in this sample may be carry-over from other donors' samples.

This clonotype was observed at least ten times. This chain joins TRBV28 and TRBJ1-5, with 8 positions matching TRBD1. The V gene's germline CDR1 is MDHEN and CDR2 SYDVKM. The CDR3 is made up of 15 amino acids. Unmatched junction bases numbered 7, after V lost 7 bases and J lost 2 bases. DNA for the CDR3: TGTGCCAGCAAACTAACAGGGGGAGGCAATCAGCCCCAGCATTTT. Its protein is CASKLTGGGNQPQHF.

By share of the sample, this clonotype is medium-sized. The V and J genes are TRBV7-2 and TRBJ1-2; D is undetermined. Germline V lookup: CDR1 SGHTA, CDR2 FQGNSA. Trimming took 2 bases from V and 1 from J, leaving 8 bases between them. This CDR3 is 14 amino acids long. CDR3 region: CASSLSYVNYGYTF. The CDR3 nucleotides are TGTGCCAGCAGCTTATCGTACGTTAACTATGGCTACACCTTC.

This clonotype is categorized as medium-sized. The chain couples TRBV7-9 to TRBJ1-2, with unresolved D. V lost 3 bases and J lost 3, with 14 bases in between. The CDR3 covers 15 residues. Germline CDR1 SEHNR, CDR2 FQNEAQ (reference sequence). The CDR3 DNA sequence: TGTGCCAGCAGCTTGCCTTTCCCTGCGGACTATGGCTACACCTTC. Translation: CASSLPFPADYGYTF.

This chain links TRBV7-6 with TRBJ1-6; D is unresolved. There are 14 residues in the CDR3. V shed 5 bases and J shed 7 bases, with 12 bases lying between them. Germline CDR1 and CDR2: SGHVS and FNYEAQ. The CDR3, as DNA: TGTGCCAGCAGCCCCCGACCCGAAAATTCACCCCTCCACTTT. Protein sequence: CASSPRPENSPLHF.

The gene calls are TRBV27 and TRBJ2-3; 13 positions match TRBD2. CDR1 MNHEY and CDR2 SMNVEV come from the germline V gene (reference sequence). This CDR3 has 22 residues. V was pared by 5 bases and J by 0 bases, with 20 bases of the junction left unmatched. CDR3 DNA sequence: TGTGCCAGCAGTCAAACCCGACCATCTTGGGGACTAGCGGGACCTAGCACAGATACGCAGTATTTT. Encoded protein: CASSQTRPSWGLAGPSTDTQYF.